These 15 T cell receptor beta chains were sequenced from one sample in a study of identical twins. TCRdb passed the 5' RACE reads through MiXCR, listing each CDR3 protein once. Of over 200,000 distinct CDR3 sequences listed, approximately 7.1% are singletons. These data were likewise used in another study, on T cells expressing NK-cell markers.

The sample taken for sequencing was CD8+ T cells sorted from blood. The receptors derive from a woman between 18 and 29 years old in good health.

This clonotype has a handful of counts. V usage is TRBV20-1 and J usage is TRBJ2-2; D not certain. The CDR3 has 15 residues. The V gene's germline CDR1 is DFQATT and CDR2 SNEGSKA (reference sequence). The V end lost 4 bases, the J end lost 4 bases, and 16 bases lay between the germline ends. The CDR3: CSATSGGLGTGELFF. The CDR3 nucleotides are TGCAGTGCTACCTCGGGCGGTTTGGGCACCGGGGAGCTGTTTTTT.

This clonotype has a count of ten or more. The chain uses TRBV20-1 and TRBJ2-1; D gene uncertain. Per germline, CDR1 DFQATT and CDR2 SNEGSKA (reference sequence). V was cut by 6 bases and J by 7 bases, with 7 bases left in between. This CDR3 has 10 residues. The CDR3: CSARANEQFF. In nucleotides, the CDR3 is TGCAGTGCACGGGCAAATGAGCAGTTCTTC.

The gene calls are TRBV7-3 and TRBJ1-6; D ambiguous. The CDR3 runs to 13 residues. V was shortened by 2 bases and J by 10 bases, with 9 bases between the two germline ends. CDR1 is SGHTA, CDR2 FQGTGA, per germline. The CDR3 is CASSLQSPSPLHF. CDR3 coding DNA: TGTGCCAGCAGCTTACAAAGCCCCTCACCCCTCCACTTT.

The rearrangement joins TRBV5-5 to TRBJ1-1; TRBD1 is a possible D gene (5 bases). The CDR3 sequence is 14 residues long. In germline, CDR1 is SGHKS, CDR2 YYEKEE (reference sequence). Trimming shortened V by 2 bases and J by 1 base, and 9 bases separated the two germline ends. CDR3: CASSFRVGNTEAFF. CDR3 in DNA: TGTGCCAGCAGCTTCAGGGTGGGGAACACTGAAGCTTTCTTT.

This clonotype was found many times. V is TRBV6-4 and J is TRBJ2-1, with 9 bases identical to TRBD2. This CDR3 has 14 amino acids. The V gene end was trimmed by 3 bases and the J gene end by 5 bases; junction bases not matched to a gene: 2. The V gene's germline CDR1 is MRHNA and CDR2 SNTAGT. CDR3 residues: CASSESGGHNEQFF. The CDR3 bases are TGTGCCAGCAGTGAGAGCGGGGGGCACAATGAGCAGTTCTTC.

This clonotype showed up many times. The chain couples TRBV7-9 to TRBJ2-7, with 7 nucleotides matching TRBD1. This CDR3 has 11 amino acids. CDR1 SEHNR and CDR2 FQNEAQ come from the germline V gene (reference sequence). Trimming took 5 bases from V and 10 from J; bases not matched to a gene: 5. CDR3 amino acids: CASSQRDSQYF. Written as DNA, the CDR3 is TGTGCCAGCAGCCAAAGGGACAGTCAGTACTTC.

The V and J genes are TRBV12-3 or TRBV12-4 and TRBJ2-1; D assignment may be TRBD1 or TRBD2 (5 bases each). This CDR3 has 11 amino acids. V shed 3 bases and J shed 12 bases, with 9 bases lying between them. In DNA form, the CDR3 reads TGTGCCAGCAGTTTTGGGGGACGGCAGTTCTTC. This gives the protein CASSFGGRQFF.

The chain carries TRBV25-1 and TRBJ2-3, with D perhaps matching TRBD1 (5 bases). The CDR3 has 14 amino acids. Germline CDR1 MGHDK, CDR2 SYGVNS. V was shortened by 2 bases and J by 8 bases, with 14 bases between the two germline ends. CDR3 loop: CASSETWAQGTQYF. The CDR3 DNA reads as TGTGCCAGCAGTGAAACTTGGGCCCAGGGTACGCAGTATTTT.

This clonotype was detected only a few times. CDR3 region: CASSYSRQNYEQYF. The CDR3 nucleotides are TGTGCCAGCAGTTACTCGAGACAGAACTACGAGCAGTACTTC. This chain joins TRBV6-2 or TRBV6-3 and TRBJ2-7, with a possible D match to TRBD1 (5 bases). Deletions cut 0 bases from V and 3 bases from J, with 9 bases between. The CDR3 extends over 14 amino acids. Germline lookup yields CDR1 MNHEY and CDR2 SVGEGT.

This clonotype showed up many times. V usage is TRBV7-6 and J usage is TRBJ2-3, with D maybe TRBD2 (5 bases). CDR3 length: 16 amino acids. Trimming cost V 4 bases and J 2 bases, with 16 bases left between them. Germline V gene data show CDR1 as SGHVS and CDR2 as FNYEAQ. This chain's CDR3 is CASSSRGSEATDTQYF. The CDR3 coding sequence is TGTGCCAGCAGCTCGAGAGGGTCCGAGGCCACAGATACGCAGTATTTT.

This clonotype was detected only a few times. The chain links TRBV11-2 to TRBJ2-7; no clear D gene. Germline CDR1 SGHAT, CDR2 FQNNGV. CDR3 length equals 13 residues. V was clipped by 7 bases and J by 2 bases, with 12 bases between them. CDR3 region: CASTDPITYEQYF. CDR3 nucleotide sequence: TGTGCCAGCACCGACCCCATAACCTACGAGCAGTACTTC.

This clonotype was observed a few times. V and J are TRBV9 and TRBJ2-6, with D uncertain. This CDR3 is 17 amino acids long. CDR1 and CDR2 from the germline V gene are SGDLS and YYNGEE. With 4 bases removed from V and 0 bases from J, the gap between germline ends came to 14 bases. CDR3 sequence reads: CASSPHVRLSGANVLTF. The CDR3 bases are TGTGCCAGCAGCCCCCACGTCAGACTCTCTGGGGCCAACGTCCTGACTTTC.

The J gene is TRBJ1-1, the V gene TRBV6-6; D is unresolved. The CDR3 spans 13 residues. Germline V gene sequence: CDR1 MNHNY, CDR2 SVGAGI (reference sequence). Trimming removed 5 bases at V and 6 bases at J, with 13 bases between. CDR3 DNA sequence: TGTGCCAGCAGTCCCACTACAGCTTCTGAAGCTTTCTTT. It codes for CASSPTTASEAFF.

This clonotype was detected a few times. This sequence joins TRBV10-3 and TRBJ2-1, with no clear D. The V and J ends lost 0 bases and 8 bases respectively, with 5 bases between them. The CDR3 has 12 residues. Looked up from germline, CDR1 is ENHRY and CDR2 is SYGVKD. The CDR3 nucleotides read TGTGCCATCAGTGAGTCAGTCGATGAGCAGTTCTTC. Protein sequence: CAISESVDEQFF.

This clonotype was counted many times. The chain is built from TRBV12-3 or TRBV12-4 and TRBJ2-1; 8 bases line up with TRBD1. The V segment lost 0 bases and the J segment 7 bases; nucleotides outside the gene matches: 11. This CDR3 comprises 17 residues. The CDR3 protein is CASSLALMTGARNEQFF. The CDR3 DNA reads as TGTGCCAGCAGTTTAGCCCTAATGACAGGGGCGAGGAATGAGCAGTTCTTC.